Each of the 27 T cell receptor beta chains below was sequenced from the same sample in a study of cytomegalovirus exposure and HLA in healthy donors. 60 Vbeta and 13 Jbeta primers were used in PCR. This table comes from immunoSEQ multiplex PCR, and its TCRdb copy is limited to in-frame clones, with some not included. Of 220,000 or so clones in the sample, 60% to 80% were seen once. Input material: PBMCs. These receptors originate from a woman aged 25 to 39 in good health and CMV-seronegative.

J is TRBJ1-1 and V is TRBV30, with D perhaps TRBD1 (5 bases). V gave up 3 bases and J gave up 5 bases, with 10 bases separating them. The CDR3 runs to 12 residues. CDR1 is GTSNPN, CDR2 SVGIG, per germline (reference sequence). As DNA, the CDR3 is TGTGCCTGGAGCGACCAGGGAACTGAAGCTTTCTTT. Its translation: CAWSDQGTEAFF.

The CDR3 region has the DNA TGTGCCAGCAGTCCCTTACCCCCGAGTTTATCCTACAATGAGCAGTTCTTC. Protein sequence: CASSPLPPSLSYNEQFF. The chain joins TRBV27 to TRBJ2-1; D uncertain. V gave up 5 bases and J gave up 1 base, with 18 bases separating them. The CDR3 is 17 amino acids. The germline V gene encodes CDR1 MNHEY and CDR2 SMNVEV (reference sequence).

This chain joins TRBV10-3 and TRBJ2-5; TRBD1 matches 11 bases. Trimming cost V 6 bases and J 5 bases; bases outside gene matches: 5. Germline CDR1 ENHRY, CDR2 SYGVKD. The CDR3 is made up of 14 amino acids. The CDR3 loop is CAIRGQGAGETQYF. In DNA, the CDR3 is TGTGCCATCAGAGGACAGGGGGCGGGTGAGACCCAGTACTTC.

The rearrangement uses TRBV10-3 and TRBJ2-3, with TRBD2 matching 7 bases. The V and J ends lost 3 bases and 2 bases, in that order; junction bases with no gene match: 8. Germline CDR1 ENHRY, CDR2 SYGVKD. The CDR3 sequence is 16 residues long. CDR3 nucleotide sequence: TGTGCCATCAGTGACCCGCCGAGCGGGGACACAGATACGCAGTATTTT. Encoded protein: CAISDPPSGDTDTQYF.

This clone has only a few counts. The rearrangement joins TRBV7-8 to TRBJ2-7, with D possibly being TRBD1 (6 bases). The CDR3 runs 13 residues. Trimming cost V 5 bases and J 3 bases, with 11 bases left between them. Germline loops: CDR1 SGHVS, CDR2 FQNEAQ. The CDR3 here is CASSHQGHYEQYF. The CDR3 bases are TGTGCCAGCAGCCACCAGGGGCACTACGAGCAGTACTTC. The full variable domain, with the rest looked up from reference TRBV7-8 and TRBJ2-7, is GAGVSQSPRYKVAKRGQDVALRCDPISGHVSLFWYQQALGQGPEFLTYFQNEAQLDKSGLPSDRFFAERPEGSVSTLKIQRTQQEDSAVYLCASSHQGHYEQYFGPGTRLTVT.

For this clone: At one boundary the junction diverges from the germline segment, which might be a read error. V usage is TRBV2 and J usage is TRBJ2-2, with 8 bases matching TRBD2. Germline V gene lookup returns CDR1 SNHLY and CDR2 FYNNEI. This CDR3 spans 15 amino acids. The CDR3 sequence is CASRSAGGSAGGLFF. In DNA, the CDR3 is TGTGCCAGCAGGAGCGCGGGAGGATCAGCCGGGGGGCTGTTTTTT.

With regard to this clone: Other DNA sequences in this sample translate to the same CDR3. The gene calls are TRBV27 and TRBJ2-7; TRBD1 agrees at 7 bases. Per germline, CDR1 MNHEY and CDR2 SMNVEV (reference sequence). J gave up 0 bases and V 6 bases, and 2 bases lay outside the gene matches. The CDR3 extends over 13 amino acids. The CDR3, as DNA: TGTGCCAGCAGACGACAGGGCTCCTACGAGCAGTACTTC. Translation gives CASRRQGSYEQYF.

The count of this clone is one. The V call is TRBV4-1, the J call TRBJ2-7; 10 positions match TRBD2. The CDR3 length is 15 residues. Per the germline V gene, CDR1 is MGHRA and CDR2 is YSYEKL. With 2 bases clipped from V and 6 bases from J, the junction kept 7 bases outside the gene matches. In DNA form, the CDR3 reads TGCGCCAGCAGCCAATCTAGCGGGAGTGTAGGCGAGCAGTACTTC. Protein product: CASSQSSGSVGEQYF.

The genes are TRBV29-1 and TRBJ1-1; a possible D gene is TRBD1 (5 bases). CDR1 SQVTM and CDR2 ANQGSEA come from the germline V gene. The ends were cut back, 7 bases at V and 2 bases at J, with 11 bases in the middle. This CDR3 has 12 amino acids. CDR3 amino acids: CSGGRQNTEAFF. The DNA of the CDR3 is TGCAGCGGGGGCAGGCAAAACACTGAAGCTTTCTTT.

The CDR3 bases are TGTGCCAGCTCACCCACCGGGACAGGGAACTACGAGCAGTACTTC. Residues: CASSPTGTGNYEQYF. This chain joins TRBV18 and TRBJ2-7; 9 nucleotides line up with TRBD1. V gave up 3 bases and J gave up 3 bases; unmatched junction bases: 6. Germline V gives CDR1 KGHSH, CDR2 LQKENI. The CDR3 spans 15 residues.

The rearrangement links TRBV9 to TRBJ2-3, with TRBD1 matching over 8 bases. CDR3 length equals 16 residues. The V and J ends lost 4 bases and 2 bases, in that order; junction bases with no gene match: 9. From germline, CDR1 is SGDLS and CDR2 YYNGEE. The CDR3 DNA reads TGTGCCAGCAGCACCGGAGACAGGGGCGACACAGATACGCAGTATTTT. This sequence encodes CASSTGDRGDTDTQYF. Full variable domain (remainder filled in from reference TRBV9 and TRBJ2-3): DSGVTQTPKHLITATGQRVTLRCSPRSGDLSVYWYQQSLDQGLQFLIQYYNGEERAKGNILERFSAQQFPDLHSELNLSSLELGDSALYFCASSTGDRGDTDTQYFGPGTRLTVL.

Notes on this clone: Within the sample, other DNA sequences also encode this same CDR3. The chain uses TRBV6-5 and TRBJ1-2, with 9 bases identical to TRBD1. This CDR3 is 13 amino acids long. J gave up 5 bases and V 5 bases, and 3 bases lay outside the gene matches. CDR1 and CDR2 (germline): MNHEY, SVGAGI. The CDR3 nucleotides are TGTGCCAGCAGTAGGGGACAGGGATATGGCTACACCTTC. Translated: CASSRGQGYGYTF.

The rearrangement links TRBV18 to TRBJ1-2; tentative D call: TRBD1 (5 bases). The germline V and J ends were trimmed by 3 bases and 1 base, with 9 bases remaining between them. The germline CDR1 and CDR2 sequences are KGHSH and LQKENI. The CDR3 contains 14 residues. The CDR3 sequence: CASSPQGLNYGYTF. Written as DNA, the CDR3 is TGTGCCAGCTCACCCCAGGGACTTAACTATGGCTACACCTTC.

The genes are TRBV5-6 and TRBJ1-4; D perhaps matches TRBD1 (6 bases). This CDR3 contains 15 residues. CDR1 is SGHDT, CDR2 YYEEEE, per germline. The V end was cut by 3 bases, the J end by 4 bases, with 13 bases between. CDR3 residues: CASSSLQGYNEKLFF. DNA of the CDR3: TGTGCCAGCAGCTCCTTACAGGGTTATAATGAAAAACTGTTTTTT. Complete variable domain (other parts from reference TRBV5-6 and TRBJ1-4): DAGVTQSPTHLIKTRGQQVTLRCSPKSGHDTVSWYQQALGQGPQFIFQYYEEEERQRGNFPDRFSGHQFPNYSSELNVNALLLGDSALYLCASSSLQGYNEKLFFGSGTQLSVL.

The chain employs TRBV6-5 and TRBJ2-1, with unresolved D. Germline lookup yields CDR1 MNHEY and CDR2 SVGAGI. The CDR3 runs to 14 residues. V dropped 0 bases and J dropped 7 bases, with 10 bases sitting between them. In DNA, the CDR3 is TGTGCCAGCAGTTACTCGACTGACGCTAATGAGCAGTTCTTC. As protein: CASSYSTDANEQFF.

CDR3 coding DNA: TGTGCCAGTAGTATACCATACAGGGGGCAAGATACGCAGTATTTT. Protein product: CASSIPYRGQDTQYF. This chain links TRBV19 with TRBJ2-3; 9 bases are shared with TRBD1. The CDR3 totals 15 residues. Germline V gene sequence: CDR1 LNHDA, CDR2 SQIVND (reference sequence). V lost 2 bases and J lost 5; bases outside the gene matches: 5. The full variable domain, its missing parts supplied by reference TRBV19 and TRBJ2-3, is DGGITQSPKYLFRKEGQNVTLSCEQNLNHDAMYWYRQDPGQGLRLIYYSQIVNDFQKGDIAEGYSVSREKKESFPLTVTSAQKNPTAFYLCASSIPYRGQDTQYFGPGTRLTVL.

The CDR3 DNA sequence: TGCGCCAGCAGCTTCCGACAGCAAGAGACCCAGTACTTC. The encoded protein is CASSFRQQETQYF. This chain uses TRBV5-1 with TRBJ2-5, with D possibly being TRBD1 (5 bases). Germline CDR1 SGHRS, CDR2 YFSETQ. V was cut by 2 bases and J by 2 bases, with 7 bases left in between. There are 13 residues in the CDR3.

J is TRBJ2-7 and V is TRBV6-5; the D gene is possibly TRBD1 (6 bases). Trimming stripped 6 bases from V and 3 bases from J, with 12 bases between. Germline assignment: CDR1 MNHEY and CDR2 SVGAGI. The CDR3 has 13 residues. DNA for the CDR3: TGTGCCAGCAGAAATACACAGGGCTACGAGCAGTACTTC. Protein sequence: CASRNTQGYEQYF.

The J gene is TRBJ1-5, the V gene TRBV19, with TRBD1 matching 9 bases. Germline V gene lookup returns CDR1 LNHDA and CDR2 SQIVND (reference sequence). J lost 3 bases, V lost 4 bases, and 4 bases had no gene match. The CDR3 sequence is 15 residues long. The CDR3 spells CASSRTGGNNQPQHF. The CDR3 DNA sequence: TGTGCCAGTAGTAGAACAGGGGGCAACAATCAGCCCCAGCATTTT.

CDR3 nucleotides: TGTGCCAGTAGTGTCTTACTGACTAGCGGGAGAGGGAATACCGGGGAGCTGTTTTTT. Its protein is CASSVLLTSGRGNTGELFF. The V gene is TRBV19, the J gene TRBJ2-2; 12 nucleotides align to TRBD2. The germline CDR1 and CDR2 sequences are LNHDA and SQIVND (reference sequence). This CDR3 has 19 residues. Trimming removed 5 bases from V and 5 bases from J; junction bases left unmatched: 15.

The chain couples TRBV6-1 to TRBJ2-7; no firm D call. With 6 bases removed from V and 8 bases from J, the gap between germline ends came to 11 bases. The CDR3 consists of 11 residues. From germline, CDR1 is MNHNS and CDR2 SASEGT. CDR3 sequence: CASSADLQQYF. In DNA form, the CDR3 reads TGTGCCAGCAGCGCAGACTTGCAGCAGTACTTC.

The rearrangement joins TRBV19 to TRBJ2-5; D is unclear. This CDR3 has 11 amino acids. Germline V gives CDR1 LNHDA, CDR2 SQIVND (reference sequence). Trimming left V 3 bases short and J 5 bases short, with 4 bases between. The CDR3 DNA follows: TGTGCCAGTAGTATCGAGGAGACCCAGTACTTC. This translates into CASSIEETQYF.

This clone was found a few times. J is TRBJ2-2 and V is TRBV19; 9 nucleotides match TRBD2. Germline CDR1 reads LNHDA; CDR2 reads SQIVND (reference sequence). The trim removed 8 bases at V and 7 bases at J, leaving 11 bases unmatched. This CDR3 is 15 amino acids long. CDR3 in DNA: TGTGCCAGTTCCACCGGGACTAGCTACGGCGGGGAGCTGTTTTTT. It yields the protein CASSTGTSYGGELFF.

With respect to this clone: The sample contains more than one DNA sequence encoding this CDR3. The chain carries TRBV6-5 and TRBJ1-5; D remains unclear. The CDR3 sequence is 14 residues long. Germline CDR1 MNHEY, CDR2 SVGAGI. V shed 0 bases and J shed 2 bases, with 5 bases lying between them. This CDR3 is CASSYSRGNQPQHF. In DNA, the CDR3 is TGTGCCAGCAGTTACTCGCGAGGCAATCAGCCCCAGCATTTT.

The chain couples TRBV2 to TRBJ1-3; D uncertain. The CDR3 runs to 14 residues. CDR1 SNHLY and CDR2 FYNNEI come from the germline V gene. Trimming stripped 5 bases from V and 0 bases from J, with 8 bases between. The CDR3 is CASSQVHSGNTIYF. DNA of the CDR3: TGTGCCAGCAGTCAGGTTCACTCTGGAAACACCATATATTTT.

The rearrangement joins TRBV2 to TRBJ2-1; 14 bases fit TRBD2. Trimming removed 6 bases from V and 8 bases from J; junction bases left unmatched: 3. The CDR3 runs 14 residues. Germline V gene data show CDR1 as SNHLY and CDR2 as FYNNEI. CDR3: CASRGTSGSYEQFF. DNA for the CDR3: TGTGCCAGCAGGGGGACTAGCGGGAGTTATGAGCAGTTCTTC.

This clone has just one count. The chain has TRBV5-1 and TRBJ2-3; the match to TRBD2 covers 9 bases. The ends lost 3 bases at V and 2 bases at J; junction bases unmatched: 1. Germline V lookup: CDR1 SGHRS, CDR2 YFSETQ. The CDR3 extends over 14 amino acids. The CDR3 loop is CASSWTSVTDTQYF. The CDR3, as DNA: TGCGCCAGCAGCTGGACTAGCGTCACAGATACGCAGTATTTT.